This T cell receptor beta chain was documented in a study of T cell responses to AZD1222 COVID-19 vaccine. Germline V lookup: CDR1 SEHNR, CDR2 FQNEAQ (reference sequence). V was clipped by 5 bases and J by 6 bases; unmatched bases: 15. The CDR3 sequence is 17 residues long. Repertoires were generated with immunoSEQ multiplex PCR, while TCRdb's copy carries only in-frame clones and drops some. The repertoire has more than 100,000 clones, roughly 90% of them found once; the top ten carry 13% to 15%. The sequencing here drew on peripheral blood, taken on day 0 of AZD1222 vaccination. This rearrangement joins TRBV7-9 to TRBJ1-3; 8 bases are shared with TRBD1. This receptor was identified in an adult in good health. The CDR3 DNA is TGTGCCAGCAGCGGGCGGACAGGGAGGAACATTGAAAACACCATATATTTT. This gives the protein CASSGRTGRNIENTIYF.